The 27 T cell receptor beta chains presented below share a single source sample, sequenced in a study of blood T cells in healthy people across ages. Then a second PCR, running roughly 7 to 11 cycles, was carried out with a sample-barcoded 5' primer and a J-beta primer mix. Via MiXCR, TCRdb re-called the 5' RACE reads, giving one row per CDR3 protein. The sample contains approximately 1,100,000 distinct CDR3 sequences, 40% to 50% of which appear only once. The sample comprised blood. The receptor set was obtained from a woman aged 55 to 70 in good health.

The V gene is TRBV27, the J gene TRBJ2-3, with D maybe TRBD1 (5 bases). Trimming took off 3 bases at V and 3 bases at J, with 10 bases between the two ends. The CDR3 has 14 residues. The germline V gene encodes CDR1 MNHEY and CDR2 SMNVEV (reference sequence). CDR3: CASSFQGWTDTQYF. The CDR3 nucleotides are TGTGCCAGCAGTTTTCAGGGATGGACAGATACGCAGTATTTT.

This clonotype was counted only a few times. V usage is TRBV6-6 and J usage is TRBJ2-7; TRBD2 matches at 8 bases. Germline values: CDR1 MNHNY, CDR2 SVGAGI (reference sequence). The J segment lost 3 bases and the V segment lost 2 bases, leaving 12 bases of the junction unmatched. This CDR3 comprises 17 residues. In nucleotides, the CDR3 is TGTGCCAGCAGTTACCCCCTCGGGAGGGCCCTAGGCTACGAGCAGTACTTC. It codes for CASSYPLGRALGYEQYF.

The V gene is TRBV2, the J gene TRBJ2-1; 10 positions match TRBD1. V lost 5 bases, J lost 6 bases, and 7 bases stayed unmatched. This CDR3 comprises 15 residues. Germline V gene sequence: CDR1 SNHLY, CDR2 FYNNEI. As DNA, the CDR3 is TGTGCCAGCAGTATCGACAGGGGGCCTTTCAATGAGCAGTTCTTC. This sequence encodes CASSIDRGPFNEQFF.

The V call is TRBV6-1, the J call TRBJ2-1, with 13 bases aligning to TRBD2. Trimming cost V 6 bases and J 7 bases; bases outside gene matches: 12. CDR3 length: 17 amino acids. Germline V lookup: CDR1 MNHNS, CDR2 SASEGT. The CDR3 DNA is TGTGCCAGCAGCGGAAGATCGACTAGCGGGAGGTTTAATGAGCAGTTCTTC. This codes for CASSGRSTSGRFNEQFF.

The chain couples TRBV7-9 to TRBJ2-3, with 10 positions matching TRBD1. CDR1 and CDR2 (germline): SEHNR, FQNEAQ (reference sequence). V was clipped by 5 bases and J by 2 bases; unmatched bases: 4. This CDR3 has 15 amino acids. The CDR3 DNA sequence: TGTGCCAGCAGCACCGGGACAGGGGACACAGATACGCAGTATTTT. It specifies CASSTGTGDTDTQYF.

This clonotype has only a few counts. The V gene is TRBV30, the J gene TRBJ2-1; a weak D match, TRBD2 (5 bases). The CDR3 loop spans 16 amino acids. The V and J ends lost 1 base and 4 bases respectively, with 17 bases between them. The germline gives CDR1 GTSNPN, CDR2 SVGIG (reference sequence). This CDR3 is CAWSAPAGILYNEQFF. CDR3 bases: TGTGCCTGGAGTGCCCCGGCCGGGATTCTTTACAATGAGCAGTTCTTC.

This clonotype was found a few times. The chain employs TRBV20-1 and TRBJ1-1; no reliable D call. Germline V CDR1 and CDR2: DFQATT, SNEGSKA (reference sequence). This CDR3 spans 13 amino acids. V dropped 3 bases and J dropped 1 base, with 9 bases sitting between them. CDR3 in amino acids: CSASIQSNTEAFF. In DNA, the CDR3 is TGCAGTGCTAGTATCCAGTCGAACACTGAAGCTTTCTTT.

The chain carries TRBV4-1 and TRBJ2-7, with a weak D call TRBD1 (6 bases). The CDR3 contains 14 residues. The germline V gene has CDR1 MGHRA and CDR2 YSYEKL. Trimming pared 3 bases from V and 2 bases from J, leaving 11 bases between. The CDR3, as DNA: TGCGCCAGCAGCCAGCCGGGACAAACCTACGAGCAGTACTTC. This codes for CASSQPGQTYEQYF.

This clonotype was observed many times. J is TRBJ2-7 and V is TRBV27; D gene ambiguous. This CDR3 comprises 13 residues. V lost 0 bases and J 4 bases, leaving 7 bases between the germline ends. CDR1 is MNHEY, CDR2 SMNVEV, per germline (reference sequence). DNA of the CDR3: TGTGCCAGCAGTTTATCGTGGGGTTACGAGCAGTACTTC. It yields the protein CASSLSWGYEQYF.

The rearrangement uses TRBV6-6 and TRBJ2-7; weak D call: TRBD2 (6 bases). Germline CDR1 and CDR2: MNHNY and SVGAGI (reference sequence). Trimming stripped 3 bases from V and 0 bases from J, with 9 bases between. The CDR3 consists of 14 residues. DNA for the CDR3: TGTGCCAGCAGTTATCACGGGGGCTCCTACGAGCAGTACTTC. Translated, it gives CASSYHGGSYEQYF.

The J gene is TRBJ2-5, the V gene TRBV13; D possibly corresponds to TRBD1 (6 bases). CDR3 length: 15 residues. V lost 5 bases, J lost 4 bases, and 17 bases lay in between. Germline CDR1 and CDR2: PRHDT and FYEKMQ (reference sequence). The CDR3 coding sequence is TGTGCCAGCAGCCTATACTGGGGGCTTGGAGAGACCCAGTACTTC. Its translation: CASSLYWGLGETQYF.

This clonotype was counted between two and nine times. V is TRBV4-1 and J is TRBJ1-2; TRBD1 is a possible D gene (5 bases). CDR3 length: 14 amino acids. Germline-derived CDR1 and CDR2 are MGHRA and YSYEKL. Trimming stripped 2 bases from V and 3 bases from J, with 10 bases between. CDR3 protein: CASSQRQGDYGYTF. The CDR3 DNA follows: TGCGCCAGCAGCCAACGGCAGGGAGACTATGGCTACACCTTC.

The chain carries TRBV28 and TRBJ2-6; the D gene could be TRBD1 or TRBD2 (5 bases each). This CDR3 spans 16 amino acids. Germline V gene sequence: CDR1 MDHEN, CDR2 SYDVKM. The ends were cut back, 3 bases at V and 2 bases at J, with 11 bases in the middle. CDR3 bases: TGTGCCAGCAGTTTTCCGGGACGCCCTGGGGCCAACGTCCTGACTTTC. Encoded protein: CASSFPGRPGANVLTF.

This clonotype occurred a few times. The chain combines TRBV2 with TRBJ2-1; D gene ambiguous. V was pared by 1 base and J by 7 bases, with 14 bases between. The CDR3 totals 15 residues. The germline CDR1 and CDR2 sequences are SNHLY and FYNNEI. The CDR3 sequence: CASSEGFGYRNEQFF. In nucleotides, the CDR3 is TGTGCCAGCAGTGAAGGTTTCGGTTACCGGAATGAGCAGTTCTTC.

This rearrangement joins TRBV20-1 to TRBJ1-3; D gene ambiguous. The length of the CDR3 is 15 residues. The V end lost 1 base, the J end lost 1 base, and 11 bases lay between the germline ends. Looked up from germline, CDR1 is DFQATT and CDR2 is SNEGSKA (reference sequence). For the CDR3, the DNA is TGCAGTGCTAGAGTCGGGGAGGTATCTGGAAACACCATATATTTT. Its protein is CSARVGEVSGNTIYF.

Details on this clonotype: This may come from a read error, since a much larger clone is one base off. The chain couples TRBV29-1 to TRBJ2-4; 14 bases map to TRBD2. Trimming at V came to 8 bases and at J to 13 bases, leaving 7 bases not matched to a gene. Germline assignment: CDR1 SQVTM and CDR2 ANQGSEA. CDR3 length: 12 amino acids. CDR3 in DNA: TGCAGCATTCCGGGACTAGCGGGAGAGCAGTACTTC. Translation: CSIPGLAGEQYF.

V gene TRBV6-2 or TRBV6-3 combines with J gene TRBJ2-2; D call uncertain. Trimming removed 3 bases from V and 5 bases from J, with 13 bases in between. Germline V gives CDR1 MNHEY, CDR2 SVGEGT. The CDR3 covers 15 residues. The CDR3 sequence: CASSYGRGRTGELFF. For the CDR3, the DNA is TGTGCCAGCAGTTATGGACGAGGACGAACCGGGGAGCTGTTTTTT.

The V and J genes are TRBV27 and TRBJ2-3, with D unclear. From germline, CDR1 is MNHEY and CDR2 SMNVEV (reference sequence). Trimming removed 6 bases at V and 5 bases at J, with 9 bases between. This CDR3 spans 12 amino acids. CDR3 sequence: CASRDLRDTQYF. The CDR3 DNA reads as TGTGCCAGCAGGGACCTCAGAGATACGCAGTATTTT.

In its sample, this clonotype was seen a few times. The CDR3 DNA follows: TGTGCCAGCAGCGTAGCTACATACGGGGCGCGAGGCTACACCTTC. Its translation: CASSVATYGARGYTF. The chain combines TRBV9 with TRBJ1-2, with a possible D match to TRBD1 (5 bases). The CDR3 totals 15 residues. The germline gives CDR1 SGDLS, CDR2 YYNGEE. V was pared by 0 bases and J by 8 bases, with 17 bases between. The complete variable domain, with remaining parts taken from reference TRBV9 and TRBJ1-2, reads DSGVTQTPKHLITATGQRVTLRCSPRSGDLSVYWYQQSLDQGLQFLIQYYNGEERAKGNILERFSAQQFPDLHSELNLSSLELGDSALYFCASSVATYGARGYTFGSGTRLTVV.

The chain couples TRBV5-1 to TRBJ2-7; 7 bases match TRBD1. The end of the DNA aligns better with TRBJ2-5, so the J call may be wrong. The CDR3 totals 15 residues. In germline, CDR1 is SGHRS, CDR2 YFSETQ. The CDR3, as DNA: TGCGCCAGCAGCTCGGCTTACAGGGGACATGAGACCCAGTACTTC. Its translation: CASSSAYRGHETQYF.

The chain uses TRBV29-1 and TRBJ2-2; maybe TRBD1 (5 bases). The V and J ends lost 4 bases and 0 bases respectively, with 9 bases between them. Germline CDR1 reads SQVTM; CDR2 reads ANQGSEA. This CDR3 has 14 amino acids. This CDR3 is CSVGGTANTGELFF. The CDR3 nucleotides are TGCAGCGTTGGGGGCACTGCGAACACCGGGGAGCTGTTTTTT.

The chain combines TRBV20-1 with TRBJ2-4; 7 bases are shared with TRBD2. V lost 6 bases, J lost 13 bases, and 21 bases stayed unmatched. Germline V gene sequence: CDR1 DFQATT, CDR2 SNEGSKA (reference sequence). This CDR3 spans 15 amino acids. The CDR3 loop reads CSAGDRGLTSREQYF. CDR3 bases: TGCAGTGCGGGGGATAGGGGACTAACCTCAAGGGAGCAGTACTTC.

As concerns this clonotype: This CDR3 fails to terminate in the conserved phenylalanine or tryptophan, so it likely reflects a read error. The CDR3 protein is CSARGGGQRREETQYL. The CDR3, as DNA: TGCAGTGCTAGAGGAGGCGGACAGAGAAGAGAAGAGACCCAGTACTTA. The chain uses TRBV20-1 and TRBJ2-5, with TRBD1 as a possible D gene (6 bases). V lost 1 base, J lost 3 bases, and 18 bases lay in between. Germline CDR1 and CDR2: DFQATT and SNEGSKA (reference sequence). This CDR3 spans 16 amino acids.

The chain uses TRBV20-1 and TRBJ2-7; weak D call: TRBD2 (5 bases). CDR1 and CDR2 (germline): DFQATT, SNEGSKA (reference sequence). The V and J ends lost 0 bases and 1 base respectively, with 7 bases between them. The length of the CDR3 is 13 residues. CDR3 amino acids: CSAREGLSYEQYF. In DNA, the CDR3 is TGCAGTGCTAGAGAAGGACTTTCCTACGAGCAGTACTTC.

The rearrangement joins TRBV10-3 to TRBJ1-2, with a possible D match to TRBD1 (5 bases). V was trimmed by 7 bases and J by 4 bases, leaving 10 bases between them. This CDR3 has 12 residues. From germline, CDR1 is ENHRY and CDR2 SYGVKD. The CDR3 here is CAIMTALYGYTF. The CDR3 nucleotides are TGTGCCATCATGACAGCCCTCTATGGCTACACCTTC.

CDR3 DNA: TGTGCCAGCAGTTTATCGTCGGGGCCGCCTTACTATGAGCAGTTCTTC. It is translated as CASSLSSGPPYYEQFF. The V and J genes are TRBV27 and TRBJ2-1; perhaps D is TRBD1 or TRBD2 (5 bases each). Germline CDR1 MNHEY, CDR2 SMNVEV (reference sequence). Deletions cut 0 bases from V and 8 bases from J, with 17 bases between. The length of the CDR3 is 16 residues.

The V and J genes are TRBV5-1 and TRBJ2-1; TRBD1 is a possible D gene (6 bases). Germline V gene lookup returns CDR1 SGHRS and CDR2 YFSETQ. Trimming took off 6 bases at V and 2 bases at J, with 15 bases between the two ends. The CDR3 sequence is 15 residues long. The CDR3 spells CASNFMTGAYNEQFF. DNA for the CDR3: TGCGCCAGCAACTTCATGACAGGAGCCTACAATGAGCAGTTCTTC. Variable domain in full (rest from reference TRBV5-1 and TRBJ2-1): KAGVTQTPRYLIKTRGQQVTLSCSPISGHRSVSWYQQTPGQGLQFLFEYFSETQRNKGNFPGRFSGRQFSNSRSEMNVSTLELGDSALYLCASNFMTGAYNEQFFGPGTRLTVL.